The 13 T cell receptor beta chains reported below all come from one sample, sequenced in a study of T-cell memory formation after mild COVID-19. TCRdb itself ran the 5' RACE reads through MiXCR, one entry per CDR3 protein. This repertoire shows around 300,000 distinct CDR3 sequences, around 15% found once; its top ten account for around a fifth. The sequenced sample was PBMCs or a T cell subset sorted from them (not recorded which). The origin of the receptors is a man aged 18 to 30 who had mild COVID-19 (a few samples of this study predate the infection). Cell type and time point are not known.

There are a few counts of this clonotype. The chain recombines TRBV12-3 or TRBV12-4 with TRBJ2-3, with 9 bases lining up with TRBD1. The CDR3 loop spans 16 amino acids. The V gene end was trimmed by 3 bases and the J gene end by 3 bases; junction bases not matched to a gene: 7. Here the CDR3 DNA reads TGTGCCAGCAGTTTTGGGACAGGGATGAGAACAGATACGCAGTATTTT. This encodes CASSFGTGMRTDTQYF.

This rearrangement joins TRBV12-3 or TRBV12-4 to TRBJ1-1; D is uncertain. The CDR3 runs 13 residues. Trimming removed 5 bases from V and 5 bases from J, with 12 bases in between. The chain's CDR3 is CASSATVGTEAFF. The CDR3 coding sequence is TGTGCCAGCAGTGCGACGGTGGGGACTGAAGCTTTCTTT.

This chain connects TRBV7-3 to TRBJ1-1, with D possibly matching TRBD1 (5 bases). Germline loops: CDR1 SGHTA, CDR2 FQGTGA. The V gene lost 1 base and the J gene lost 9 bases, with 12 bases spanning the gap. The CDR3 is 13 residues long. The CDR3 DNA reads TGTGCCAGCAGCTTAAACGGGGCAGGCCAAGCTTTCTTT. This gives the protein CASSLNGAGQAFF.

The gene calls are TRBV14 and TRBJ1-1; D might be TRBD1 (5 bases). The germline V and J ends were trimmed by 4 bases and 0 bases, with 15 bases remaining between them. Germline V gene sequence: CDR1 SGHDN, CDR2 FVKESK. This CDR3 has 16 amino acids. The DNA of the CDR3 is TGTGCCAGCAGCCTGAGGGCGGGACCGGTGAACACTGAAGCTTTCTTT. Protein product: CASSLRAGPVNTEAFF.

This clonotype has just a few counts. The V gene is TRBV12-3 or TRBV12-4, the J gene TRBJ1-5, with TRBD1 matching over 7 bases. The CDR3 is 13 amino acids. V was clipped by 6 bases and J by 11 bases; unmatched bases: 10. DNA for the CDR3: TGTGCCAGCAGCAAAGCGGGACAGTTTGCCCAGCATTTT. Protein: CASSKAGQFAQHF.

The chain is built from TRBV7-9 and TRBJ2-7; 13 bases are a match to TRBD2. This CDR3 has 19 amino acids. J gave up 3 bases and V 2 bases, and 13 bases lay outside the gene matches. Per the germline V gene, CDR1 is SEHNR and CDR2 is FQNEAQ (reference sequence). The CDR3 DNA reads TGTGCCAGCAGCTTACGTACGGCTGAACTAGCGGGGGGGGACTACGAGCAGTACTTC. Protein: CASSLRTAELAGGDYEQYF.

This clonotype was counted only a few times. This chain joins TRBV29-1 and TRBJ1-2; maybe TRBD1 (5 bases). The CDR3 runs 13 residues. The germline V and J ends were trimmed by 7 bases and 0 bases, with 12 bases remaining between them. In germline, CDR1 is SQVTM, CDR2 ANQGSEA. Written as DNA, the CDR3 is TGCAGCGCAAAACAGGACACTAACTATGGCTACACCTTC. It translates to CSAKQDTNYGYTF.

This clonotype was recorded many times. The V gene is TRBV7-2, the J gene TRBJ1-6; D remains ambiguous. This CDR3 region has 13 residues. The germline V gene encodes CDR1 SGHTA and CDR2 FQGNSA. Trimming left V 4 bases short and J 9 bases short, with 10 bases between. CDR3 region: CASSYDRGSPLHF. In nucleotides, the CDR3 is TGTGCCAGCAGCTATGACCGGGGTTCACCCCTCCACTTT.

As DNA, the CDR3 is TGTGCCAGCAGCTCCGGAGCGATTACAGATACGCAGTATTTT. Protein sequence: CASSSGAITDTQYF. V usage is TRBV7-3 and J usage is TRBJ2-3; D is unclear. Germline CDR1 and CDR2: SGHTA and FQGTGA. V shed 4 bases and J shed 3 bases, with 11 bases lying between them. The CDR3 totals 14 residues.

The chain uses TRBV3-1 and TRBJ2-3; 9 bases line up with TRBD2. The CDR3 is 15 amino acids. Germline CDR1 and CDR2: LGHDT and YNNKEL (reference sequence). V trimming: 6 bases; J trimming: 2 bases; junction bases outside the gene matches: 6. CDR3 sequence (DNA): TGTGCCAGCAGAACAAGCGGGGGGCTCACAGATACGCAGTATTTT. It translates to CASRTSGGLTDTQYF.

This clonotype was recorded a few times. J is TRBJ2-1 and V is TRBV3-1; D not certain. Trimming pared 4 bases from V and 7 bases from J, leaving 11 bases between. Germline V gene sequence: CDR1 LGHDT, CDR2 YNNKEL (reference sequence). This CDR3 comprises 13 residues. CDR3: CASSPWAQNEQFF. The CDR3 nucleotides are TGTGCCAGCAGCCCGTGGGCCCAGAATGAGCAGTTCTTC.

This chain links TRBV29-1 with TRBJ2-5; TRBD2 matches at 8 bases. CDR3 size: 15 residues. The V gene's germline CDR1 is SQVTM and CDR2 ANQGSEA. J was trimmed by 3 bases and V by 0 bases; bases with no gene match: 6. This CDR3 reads CSVEDSGGSKETQYF. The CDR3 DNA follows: TGCAGCGTTGAAGACAGCGGGGGCTCGAAAGAGACCCAGTACTTC.

The CDR3 DNA reads TGTGCCAGCAGGTGGTCCGGGATTACCACAGATACGCAGTATTTT. Encoded protein: CASRWSGITTDTQYF. The V gene is TRBV12-3 or TRBV12-4, the J gene TRBJ2-3, with D perhaps TRBD2 (5 bases). This CDR3 comprises 15 residues. Trimming took off 6 bases at V and 2 bases at J, with 15 bases between the two ends.